These 31 T cell receptor beta chains were all obtained from the same sample, sequenced in a study of blood T cell repertoires in COVID-19. Sequencing used immunoSEQ multiplex PCR; TCRdb keeps in-frame clones, though not all of them. There are 85,000 to 100,000 clones in the sample; roughly 85% occur only once, and around 18% lies in the top ten. The sample was peripheral blood. These TCRs come from a woman aged 60 to 75 with COVID-19, enrolled during active disease.

In this sample, this clone turned up a few times. The chain combines TRBV5-1 with TRBJ1-2; TRBD1 aligns across 7 bases. V was clipped by 1 base and J by 13 bases; unmatched bases: 7. The CDR3 covers 12 residues. CDR1 is SGHRS, CDR2 YFSETQ, per germline. DNA of the CDR3: TGCGCCAGCAGCTTGACGGGACAGCTATTCACCTTC. Its translation is CASSLTGQLFTF.

The rearrangement joins TRBV11-2 to TRBJ1-3; no clear D gene. Germline V CDR1 and CDR2: SGHAT, FQNNGV. V lost 7 bases and J lost 0, with 10 bases in between. The CDR3 covers 14 residues. The CDR3 here is CASNEQHSGNTIYF. Here the CDR3 DNA reads TGTGCCAGCAACGAACAGCACTCTGGAAACACCATATATTTT.

A note on this clone: Germline and junction disagree at one end, which may indicate a read error. This sequence joins TRBV7-7 and TRBJ2-5, with 7 bases fitting TRBD2. Germline V gene lookup returns CDR1 SSHAT and CDR2 FNYEAQ (reference sequence). The CDR3 is made up of 16 amino acids. The CDR3 DNA follows: TGTGCTAGCAGCCCCGGGGGGAACTATGCATCGGAGACCCAGTACTTC. Its translation: CASSPGGNYASETQYF.

The J gene is TRBJ1-6, the V gene TRBV2, with TRBD1 matching 9 bases. The CDR3 is 15 residues long. Germline V gene sequence: CDR1 SNHLY, CDR2 FYNNEI. The junction had 4 bases not matched to a gene; V was cut back by 5 bases and J by 5 bases. Here the CDR3 reads CASSHGDRDNSPLHF. The DNA of the CDR3 is TGTGCCAGCAGTCACGGGGACAGGGATAATTCACCCCTCCACTTT.

This chain joins TRBV3-1 (or the pseudogene TRBV3-2) and TRBJ1-5, with D hard to call. CDR3 size: 13 residues. In germline, CDR1 is LGHDT, CDR2 YNNKEL (reference sequence). Trimming left V 3 bases short and J 4 bases short, with 7 bases between. This CDR3 is CASSQSTNQPQHF. The CDR3 DNA follows: TGTGCCAGCAGCCAGTCAACAAATCAGCCCCAGCATTTT.

The chain links TRBV9 to TRBJ1-5, with 8 bases lining up with TRBD1. The CDR3 is 15 residues long. Germline CDR1 SGDLS, CDR2 YYNGEE. J gave up 3 bases and V 0 bases, and 2 bases lay outside the gene matches. In DNA form, the CDR3 reads TGTGCCAGCAGCGTAGCAGGGGGCCTCAATCAGCCCCAGCATTTT. As protein: CASSVAGGLNQPQHF.

This clone has a single count. The rearrangement links TRBV6-1 to TRBJ2-3; no definite D call. The CDR3 loop spans 14 amino acids. With 5 bases removed from V and 2 bases from J, the gap between germline ends came to 11 bases. In germline, CDR1 is MNHNS, CDR2 SASEGT. This chain's CDR3 is CASSSEPYTDTQYF. The CDR3 DNA reads as TGTGCCAGCAGTTCGGAGCCCTACACAGATACGCAGTATTTT.

V is TRBV10-3 and J is TRBJ2-6; D unresolved. The germline CDR1 and CDR2 sequences are ENHRY and SYGVKD. The CDR3 loop spans 14 amino acids. Trimming took 3 bases from V and 0 from J, leaving 3 bases between them. The DNA of the CDR3 is TGTGCCATCAGTGAATACTCTGGGGCCAACGTCCTGACTTTC. Translated, it gives CAISEYSGANVLTF.

The rearrangement joins TRBV7-2 to TRBJ1-2; D call uncertain. V was cut by 6 bases and J by 3 bases, with 17 bases left in between. Germline CDR1 reads SGHTA; CDR2 reads FQGNSA. The CDR3 totals 15 residues. CDR3 DNA: TGTGCCAGCAGACGGAAAGGAGGGATGGACTATGGCTACACCTTC. It specifies CASRRKGGMDYGYTF.

V gene TRBV21-1 combines with J gene TRBJ2-5; no DNA check was done on the table's D call, TRBD2. TRBV21-1 is a pseudogene segment. The CDR3 loop spans 11 amino acids. The CDR3 region has the DNA TGTGCCCAAGGCGGGGGGTTGAATAAATACTTC. Amino acid sequence: CAQGGGLNKYF.

In regard to this clone: A junction end diverges from the germline sequence, so it may reflect a read error. The gene calls are TRBV19 and TRBJ1-1; TRBD1 matches at 7 bases. The CDR3 has 16 amino acids. Germline loops: CDR1 LNHDA, CDR2 SQIVND (reference sequence). CDR3 region: CASSTDRVFRNAEAFF. The DNA for the CDR3 is TGTGCCAGTAGTACTGACAGGGTATTTAGGAACGCTGAAGCTTTCTTT.

V and J are TRBV6-5 and TRBJ1-4; D is unresolved. From germline, CDR1 is MNHEY and CDR2 SVGAGI. The CDR3 spans 15 residues. V lost 6 bases, J lost 3 bases, and 14 bases lay in between. CDR3 sequence reads: CASRPVGVANEKLFF. In nucleotides, the CDR3 is TGTGCCAGCAGACCGGTCGGGGTGGCTAATGAAAAACTGTTTTTT.

The V gene is TRBV30, the J gene TRBJ1-3; TRBD1 matches 8 bases. Germline V CDR1 and CDR2: GTSNPN, SVGIG (reference sequence). The CDR3 spans 14 residues. V lost 3 bases to trimming and J lost 0 bases; unmatched junction nucleotides: 1. The CDR3 DNA follows: TGTGCCTGGAGAGGACAGGGCTCTGGAAACACCATATATTTT. Its protein product is CAWRGQGSGNTIYF.

The rearrangement uses TRBV6-6 and TRBJ2-1; 10 nucleotides agree with TRBD2. V shed 6 bases, J shed 5 bases, and the junction held 7 bases outside the gene matches. From germline, CDR1 is MNHNY and CDR2 SVGAGI (reference sequence). The CDR3 is made up of 15 amino acids. CDR3 in amino acids: CASRPGTSVDNEQFF. CDR3 bases: TGTGCCAGCAGACCCGGGACTAGCGTTGACAATGAGCAGTTCTTC.

The chain carries TRBV18 and TRBJ2-7; 7 positions match TRBD1. The V gene's germline CDR1 is KGHSH and CDR2 LQKENI. Germline trimming cut 3 bases from V and 2 bases from J; bases unmatched to any gene: 4. CDR3 size: 14 residues. DNA of the CDR3: TGTGCCAGCTCACCCGGGACAGATACCTACGAGCAGTACTTC. Protein: CASSPGTDTYEQYF.

The V call is TRBV6-2 or TRBV6-3, the J call TRBJ1-5; tentative D call: TRBD1 (6 bases). Per germline, CDR1 MNHEY and CDR2 SVGEGT. The CDR3 extends over 14 amino acids. V lost 2 bases and J lost 7, with 12 bases in between. CDR3 sequence: CASSYEGGWQPQHF. In DNA form, the CDR3 reads TGTGCCAGCAGTTACGAAGGGGGTTGGCAGCCCCAGCATTTT.

This clone occurred once. The chain recombines TRBV24-1 with TRBJ1-2; D might be TRBD1 (6 bases). In germline, CDR1 is KGHDR, CDR2 SFDVKD. There are 14 residues in the CDR3. V lost 2 bases, J lost 7 bases, and 13 bases lay in between. The CDR3 nucleotides are TGTGCCACCAGTGATTCCTTATCCAGGGGTGGCTACACCTTC. Encoded protein: CATSDSLSRGGYTF.

In its sample, this clone was seen once. This chain links TRBV13 with TRBJ2-7; TRBD1 might be the D (5 bases). The germline gives CDR1 PRHDT, CDR2 FYEKMQ (reference sequence). The CDR3 has 14 amino acids. V lost 7 bases to trimming and J lost 0 bases, with 13 bases between them. The CDR3 reads CASTRQRLSYEQYF. The CDR3 DNA reads as TGTGCCAGCACCCGACAGAGACTCTCCTACGAGCAGTACTTC.

The chain employs TRBV6-5 and TRBJ1-1; perhaps TRBD1 as D (6 bases). Trimming left V 8 bases short and J 1 base short, with 14 bases between. There are 14 residues in the CDR3. The germline V gene has CDR1 MNHEY and CDR2 SVGAGI. The CDR3 DNA follows: TGTGCCAGCGCCAGGGGCGCCGGGAACACTGAAGCTTTCTTT. It translates to CASARGAGNTEAFF.

The chain combines TRBV4-3 with TRBJ2-1; D unclear. The CDR3 contains 15 residues. V was trimmed by 0 bases and J by 4 bases, leaving 10 bases between them. Germline V gives CDR1 LGHNA, CDR2 YSLEER. CDR3 nucleotide sequence: TGCGCCAGCAGCCAAGATCTTAACAGATACAATGAGCAGTTCTTC. Residues: CASSQDLNRYNEQFF.

The V gene is TRBV19, the J gene TRBJ1-6, with TRBD1 matching over 7 bases. Looked up from germline, CDR1 is LNHDA and CDR2 is SQIVND (reference sequence). CDR3 length: 16 amino acids. V dropped 3 bases and J dropped 8; count of bases not matched to a gene: 10. Here the CDR3 reads CASSMGTTGSYSPLHF. CDR3 nucleotides: TGTGCCAGTAGTATGGGGACGACAGGGAGTTATTCACCCCTCCACTTT.

V is TRBV7-2 and J is TRBJ1-2; TRBD1 is a possible D gene (5 bases). This CDR3 has 14 amino acids. V shed 2 bases and J shed 8 bases, with 15 bases lying between them. Germline CDR1 is SGHTA and CDR2 is FQGNSA. As DNA, the CDR3 is TGTGCCAGCAGCTTACTGGGTGGGGCTGGGGGCTACACCTTC. This sequence encodes CASSLLGGAGGYTF.

The rearrangement joins TRBV5-6 to TRBJ2-7; weak D call: TRBD1 (6 bases). This CDR3 region has 15 residues. V lost 3 bases, J lost 0 bases, and 13 bases lay in between. The germline CDR1 and CDR2 sequences are SGHDT and YYEEEE. CDR3 in amino acids: CASSYDRSGSYEQYF. The CDR3 coding sequence is TGTGCCAGCAGCTACGACAGGTCTGGCTCCTACGAGCAGTACTTC. Filled out from reference TRBV5-6 and TRBJ2-7, the complete variable domain reads DAGVTQSPTHLIKTRGQQVTLRCSPKSGHDTVSWYQQALGQGPQFIFQYYEEEERQRGNFPDRFSGHQFPNYSSELNVNALLLGDSALYLCASSYDRSGSYEQYFGPGTRLTVT.

This clone was observed a few times. The chain recombines TRBV14 with TRBJ1-2; 10 bases are shared with TRBD1. The CDR3 totals 14 residues. Germline assignment: CDR1 SGHDN and CDR2 FVKESK. V was clipped by 2 bases and J by 4 bases; unmatched bases: 1. The CDR3: CASSQRTGGYGYTF. The DNA for the CDR3 is TGTGCCAGCAGCCAAAGGACAGGGGGCTATGGCTACACCTTC.

The J gene is TRBJ1-6, the V gene TRBV7-9; D remains unclear. CDR1 is SEHNR and CDR2 is FQNEAQ in the germline V gene (reference sequence). This CDR3 spans 18 amino acids. Between the trimmed V and J ends, which lost 3 bases and 0 bases, there was a span of 15 bases. In DNA, the CDR3 is TGTGCCAGCAGCTTGGCCTCGGTGGCTAGCTCCTATAATTCACCCCTCCACTTT. As protein: CASSLASVASSYNSPLHF.

This sequence joins TRBV14 and TRBJ2-2; possibly TRBD2 for D (6 bases). The germline V gene has CDR1 SGHDN and CDR2 FVKESK. V lost 1 base and J lost 6, with 12 bases in between. The CDR3 spans 15 residues. CDR3 protein: CASSQGGDLPGELFF. CDR3 nucleotide sequence: TGTGCCAGCAGCCAAGGGGGGGACCTCCCCGGGGAGCTGTTTTTT.

The chain carries TRBV5-5 and TRBJ1-3; D is undetermined. CDR3 length: 14 amino acids. CDR1 is SGHKS and CDR2 is YYEKEE in the germline V gene (reference sequence). V lost 3 bases to trimming and J lost 0 bases, with 7 bases between them. CDR3 coding DNA: TGTGCCAGCAGCTCAGTGATCTCTGGAAACACCATATATTTT. Encoded protein: CASSSVISGNTIYF.

This clone was seen only once. This rearrangement joins TRBV30 to TRBJ2-2, with D possibly TRBD1 on 6 matching bases. Germline CDR1 is GTSNPN and CDR2 is SVGIG (reference sequence). This CDR3 comprises 14 residues. V was shortened by 3 bases and J by 4 bases, with 12 bases between the two germline ends. The DNA for the CDR3 is TGTGCCTGGAGCGACCAGGGGAGCACCGGGGAGCTGTTTTTT. Translating it yields CAWSDQGSTGELFF.

This chain links TRBV30 with TRBJ1-1, with 7 bases identical to TRBD1. Germline loops: CDR1 GTSNPN, CDR2 SVGIG (reference sequence). The CDR3 is made up of 13 amino acids. After removal of 2 bases from V and 4 bases from J, the junction contained 4 bases not matched to a gene. CDR3: CAWSPYRGTEAFF. The CDR3 DNA reads as TGTGCCTGGAGTCCCTACAGGGGCACTGAAGCTTTCTTT.

This chain links TRBV3-1 (or the pseudogene TRBV3-2) with TRBJ2-6; D not resolved. The CDR3 is 16 residues long. V was clipped by 1 base and J by 4 bases, with 11 bases between them. CDR1 is LGHDT, CDR2 YNNKEL, per germline (reference sequence). The CDR3 DNA is TGTGCCAGCAGCCAAGCTGCGATATTGGGGGCCAACGTCCTGACTTTC. Its translation: CASSQAAILGANVLTF.

V and J are TRBV3-1 (or the pseudogene TRBV3-2) and TRBJ2-3, with D maybe TRBD2 (5 bases). Between the trimmed V and J ends, which lost 0 bases and 7 bases, there was a span of 17 bases. CDR1 is LGHDT, CDR2 YNNKEL, per germline (reference sequence). The CDR3 is 16 amino acids. The CDR3 spells CASSQDLPGVVNTQYF. DNA of the CDR3: TGTGCCAGCAGCCAAGATCTTCCCGGGGTGGTAAATACGCAGTATTTT.